These 14 T cell receptor beta chains share one sample of origin, sequenced in a study of shared clonotypes between healthy human individuals. Measured with immunoSEQ multiplex PCR; TCRdb has only the in-frame clones, and not every one. The table shows around 450,000 clones, with 79% occurring only once. Material for sequencing was PBMCs. The receptors shown here come from a woman in her 40s in good health. Some clones in this sample may be carry-over from other donors' samples.

The CDR3 DNA follows: TGTGCCAGCAGCTTAGTGGGAATAGGTATAGATACGCAGTATTTT. Its translation: CASSLVGIGIDTQYF. This chain uses TRBV7-2 with TRBJ2-3; D call uncertain. The V and J ends lost 1 base and 5 bases respectively, with 13 bases between them. The CDR3 spans 15 residues. CDR1 is SGHTA and CDR2 is FQGNSA in the germline V gene.

This clone was picked up a small number of times. The CDR3 reads CASEAISNQPQHF. The CDR3 nucleotides read TGTGCCAGCGAGGCCATTAGCAATCAGCCCCAGCATTTT. The chain joins TRBV6-1 to TRBJ1-5; D gene uncertain. The CDR3 loop spans 13 amino acids. The germline V gene has CDR1 MNHNS and CDR2 SASEGT. V lost 8 bases and J 0 bases, leaving 8 bases between the germline ends.

This clone came up a few times. V is TRBV4-2 and J is TRBJ2-2, with 8 bases aligning to TRBD2. CDR3 length: 16 amino acids. The V gene end was trimmed by 1 base and the J gene end by 4 bases; junction bases not matched to a gene: 5. CDR1 is LGHNA, CDR2 YNFKEQ, per germline. CDR3: CASSQGQAGVTGELFF. As DNA, the CDR3 is TGTGCCAGCAGCCAAGGGCAAGCGGGAGTCACCGGGGAGCTGTTTTTT.

CDR3 region: CATSRMTGSGEKLFF. CDR3 bases: TGTGCCACCAGCAGGATGACAGGGTCGGGCGAAAAACTGTTTTTT. The chain uses TRBV15 and TRBJ1-4, with 7 bases identical to TRBD1. Germline trimming cut 3 bases from V and 8 bases from J; bases unmatched to any gene: 9. The CDR3 spans 15 residues. Germline CDR1 LNHNV, CDR2 YYDKDF (reference sequence).

This sequence joins TRBV10-2 and TRBJ2-7; D unresolved. CDR3 length equals 13 residues. Trimming removed 7 bases at V and 6 bases at J, with 16 bases between. The germline CDR1 and CDR2 sequences are WSHSY and SAAADI. The CDR3 is CASKDLNLREQYF. Written as DNA, the CDR3 is TGCGCCAGCAAAGACTTGAACCTACGCGAGCAGTACTTC.

V is TRBV9 and J is TRBJ1-5; possible D gene TRBD1, 6 bases. The germline V gene encodes CDR1 SGDLS and CDR2 YYNGEE. Deletions cut 3 bases from V and 4 bases from J, with 20 bases between. The CDR3 totals 17 residues. In nucleotides, the CDR3 is TGTGCCAGCAGCGGCAGCCGGCGACAGGTCGGGAATCAGCCCCAGCATTTT. This sequence encodes CASSGSRRQVGNQPQHF. The entire variable domain, with the rest obtained from reference TRBV9 and TRBJ1-5, is as follows: DSGVTQTPKHLITATGQRVTLRCSPRSGDLSVYWYQQSLDQGLQFLIQYYNGEERAKGNILERFSAQQFPDLHSELNLSSLELGDSALYFCASSGSRRQVGNQPQHFGDGTRLSIL.

V gene TRBV19 combines with J gene TRBJ2-3, with 7 positions matching TRBD1. V lost 5 bases and J lost 5; bases outside the gene matches: 4. Looked up from germline, CDR1 is LNHDA and CDR2 is SQIVND (reference sequence). The CDR3 runs to 13 residues. The CDR3 bases are TGTGCCAGTAGTGCCGACAGGGAAGATACGCAGTATTTT. This encodes CASSADREDTQYF.

The chain links TRBV7-2 to TRBJ2-1; D is ambiguous. The germline gives CDR1 SGHTA, CDR2 FQGNSA. The length of the CDR3 is 16 residues. Between the trimmed V and J ends, which lost 5 bases and 9 bases, there was a span of 23 bases. This CDR3 reads CASSPVLSPPRGEQFF. CDR3 in DNA: TGTGCCAGCAGCCCGGTGTTGAGCCCCCCCCGCGGTGAGCAGTTCTTC.

This clone was counted only a few times. The V and J genes are TRBV1 and TRBJ1-2. TRBV1 is termed a pseudogene. There are 13 residues in the CDR3. The CDR3 coding sequence is TGCACCAGCAGCCGCCTCCTACCGTATGGCTACACCTTC. It is translated as CTSSRLLPYGYTF.

The V and J genes are TRBV5-4 and TRBJ2-1; 11 bases match TRBD2. After removal of 0 bases from V and 7 bases from J, the junction contained 6 bases not matched to a gene. Germline V gives CDR1 SGHNT, CDR2 YYREEE (reference sequence). The CDR3 length is 16 residues. The CDR3 DNA is TGTGCCAGCAGCTTGGTTAGCGGGAGGGCCTGGAATGAGCAGTTCTTC. It codes for CASSLVSGRAWNEQFF. Full variable domain (outside the CDR3, taken from reference TRBV5-4 and TRBJ2-1): ETGVTQSPTHLIKTRGQQVTLRCSSQSGHNTVSWYQQALGQGPQFIFQYYREEENGRGNFPPRFSGLQFPNYSSELNVNALELDDSALYLCASSLVSGRAWNEQFFGPGTRLTVL.

For the CDR3, the DNA is TGTGCCAGCAGTTACTCCGGGGGAGAGACCCAGTACTTC. It yields the protein CASSYSGGETQYF. The rearrangement links TRBV6-6 to TRBJ2-5; tentative D call: TRBD2 (6 bases). CDR3 size: 13 residues. Germline CDR1 reads MNHNY; CDR2 reads SVGAGI (reference sequence). Trimming took 0 bases from V and 4 from J, leaving 6 bases between them.

V gene TRBV10-3 combines with J gene TRBJ2-5; no definite D call. V lost 4 bases, J lost 5 bases, and 11 bases lay in between. The CDR3 extends over 13 amino acids. Germline V lookup: CDR1 ENHRY, CDR2 SYGVKD. The CDR3 nucleotides read TGTGCCATCAGTGTCAACAAAGCGGAGACCCAGTACTTC. Translated, it gives CAISVNKAETQYF.

Remarks on this clone: The same CDR3 is also encoded by other DNA sequences in this sample. The chain has TRBV29-1 and TRBJ1-1, with a weak D call TRBD1 (6 bases). CDR1 and CDR2 from the germline V gene are SQVTM and ANQGSEA. The CDR3 has 13 residues. Trimming took 4 bases from V and 2 from J, leaving 11 bases between them. The CDR3 DNA sequence: TGCAGCGTTGCTACAGGGCGTAACACTGAAGCTTTCTTT. It yields the protein CSVATGRNTEAFF.

In this sample, this clone turned up once. This chain uses TRBV19 with TRBJ2-5; 7 nucleotides match TRBD2. The CDR3 is 15 residues long. V shed 7 bases, J shed 3 bases, and the junction held 11 bases outside the gene matches. Germline CDR1 is LNHDA and CDR2 is SQIVND (reference sequence). The CDR3 is CASTNLGAGEETQYF. The CDR3 DNA follows: TGTGCCAGTACCAATCTCGGGGCGGGGGAAGAGACCCAGTACTTC.